The 18 T cell receptor beta chains in this list originate from one sample, sequenced in a study of identical twins. TCRdb reanalysed the 5' RACE reads using MiXCR and keeps one entry per CDR3 protein. The data contain approximately 500,000 distinct CDR3 sequences, 20% to 25% of them seen just once; the ten biggest clones take up about 2.7%. The data also belong to a second study, concerning T cells expressing NK-cell markers.

Material for sequencing was CD4+ T cells sorted from blood. The receptors come from a young woman in good health.

This clonotype was seen a handful of times. This sequence joins TRBV29-1 and TRBJ2-7, with unresolved D. V lost 1 base and J 6 bases, leaving 13 bases between the germline ends. The CDR3 is made up of 13 amino acids. CDR1 and CDR2 (germline): SQVTM, ANQGSEA. The CDR3 spells CSVEGVENGEQYF. Here the CDR3 DNA reads TGCAGCGTTGAAGGGGTAGAGAACGGCGAGCAGTACTTC.

This sequence joins TRBV11-2 and TRBJ1-6; D is uncertain. V gave up 7 bases and J gave up 8 bases, with 15 bases separating them. Per the germline V gene, CDR1 is SGHAT and CDR2 is FQNNGV. The CDR3 loop spans 14 amino acids. This chain's CDR3 is CASTPPGHDSPLHF. In DNA, the CDR3 is TGTGCCAGCACCCCGCCTGGCCATGATTCACCCCTCCACTTT.

Many counts were recorded for this clonotype. CDR3: CASSLAVGSSYNEQFF. The CDR3 DNA reads TGTGCCAGCAGCTTGGCCGTTGGTAGCTCCTACAATGAGCAGTTCTTC. The chain has TRBV5-5 and TRBJ2-1; D is unresolved. V dropped 0 bases and J dropped 0 bases, with 10 bases sitting between them. The CDR3 covers 16 residues. CDR1 SGHKS and CDR2 YYEKEE come from the germline V gene (reference sequence).

This clonotype was counted a few times. The gene calls are TRBV5-1 and TRBJ2-7, with D possibly TRBD1 on 6 matching bases. Per germline, CDR1 SGHRS and CDR2 YFSETQ. The length of the CDR3 is 15 residues. V was clipped by 2 bases and J by 1 base, with 13 bases between them. This CDR3 is CASSFGGQQSYEQYF. The CDR3 DNA is TGCGCCAGCAGCTTTGGTGGACAGCAGTCCTACGAGCAGTACTTC.

This sequence joins TRBV20-1 and TRBJ2-5; possibly TRBD2 for D (6 bases). CDR1 DFQATT and CDR2 SNEGSKA come from the germline V gene (reference sequence). The CDR3 contains 16 residues. V was shortened by 0 bases and J by 2 bases, with 16 bases between the two germline ends. This chain's CDR3 is CSARDRRDSSQETQYF. For the CDR3, the DNA is TGCAGTGCTAGAGATCGCCGGGACTCCTCACAAGAGACCCAGTACTTC.

This clonotype was found a few times. The V gene is TRBV5-4, the J gene TRBJ1-1, with D possibly being TRBD1 (6 bases). Trimming shortened V by 3 bases and J by 5 bases, and 17 bases separated the two germline ends. Per germline, CDR1 SGHNT and CDR2 YYREEE (reference sequence). This CDR3 spans 15 amino acids. CDR3 sequence (DNA): TGTGCCAGCAGCTCAACTGAACAGGGTGGGACTGAAGCTTTCTTT. Translating it yields CASSSTEQGGTEAFF.

The rearrangement links TRBV20-1 to TRBJ2-5; TRBD2 agrees at 7 bases. Germline CDR1 DFQATT, CDR2 SNEGSKA (reference sequence). The CDR3 is 15 amino acids. V gave up 5 bases and J gave up 3 bases; unmatched junction bases: 12. As DNA, the CDR3 is TGCAGTGCTTCAGATCCGACTAGCCGAGAAGAGACCCAGTACTTC. This sequence encodes CSASDPTSREETQYF.

In this sample, this clonotype turned up many times. This sequence joins TRBV6-5 and TRBJ2-3; perhaps D is TRBD1 or TRBD2 (5 bases each). Germline values: CDR1 MNHEY, CDR2 SVGAGI. V lost 6 bases to trimming and J lost 1 base, with 5 bases between them. This CDR3 region has 12 residues. The CDR3 loop reads CASRGGTDTQYF. The CDR3 DNA reads TGTGCCAGCAGGGGGGGCACAGATACGCAGTATTTT.

This chain's CDR3 is CAESPSRGVGTEAFF. DNA of the CDR3: TGTGCAGAAAGCCCCTCGCGCGGAGTGGGCACTGAAGCTTTCTTT. The chain uses TRBV7-9 and TRBJ1-1, with no clear D. Germline V gene data show CDR1 as SEHNR and CDR2 as FQNEAQ (reference sequence). The CDR3 is 15 amino acids.

The chain uses TRBV29-1 and TRBJ1-5; the D is unclear. Per the germline V gene, CDR1 is SQVTM and CDR2 is ANQGSEA. V was clipped by 5 bases and J by 5 bases, with 13 bases between them. This CDR3 region has 13 residues. The CDR3 is CSVSADGDQPQHF. The CDR3 nucleotides read TGCAGCGTTTCAGCGGACGGGGATCAGCCCCAGCATTTT.

This clonotype showed up just a few times. The V and J genes are TRBV7-9 and TRBJ2-3; TRBD2 matches 11 bases. V gave up 5 bases and J gave up 3 bases; unmatched junction bases: 7. The CDR3 covers 16 residues. CDR1 SEHNR and CDR2 FQNEAQ come from the germline V gene (reference sequence). The CDR3 coding sequence is TGTGCCAGCAGCCTGCCGGGACTAGCGGAGACAGATACGCAGTATTTT. It specifies CASSLPGLAETDTQYF.

The genes are TRBV11-2 and TRBJ2-7; D gene unclear. The CDR3 has 14 residues. Germline assignment: CDR1 SGHAT and CDR2 FQNNGV. The germline V and J ends were trimmed by 3 bases and 4 bases, with 13 bases remaining between them. The CDR3 sequence: CASSFWRRSYEQYF. The CDR3 bases are TGTGCCAGCAGCTTTTGGAGACGAAGTTACGAGCAGTACTTC.

The rearrangement joins TRBV12-3 or TRBV12-4 to TRBJ2-1; 8 positions agree with TRBD2. The junction had 10 bases not matched to a gene; V was cut back by 5 bases and J by 7 bases. The CDR3 runs to 15 residues. CDR3 in amino acids: CASSLPGTRRNEQFF. The CDR3 DNA reads as TGTGCCAGCAGTCTGCCCGGGACTAGAAGGAATGAGCAGTTCTTC.

This clonotype turned up a few times. J is TRBJ2-5 and V is TRBV29-1; no clear D gene. There are 14 residues in the CDR3. Between the trimmed V and J ends, which lost 2 bases and 0 bases, there was a span of 10 bases. The V gene's germline CDR1 is SQVTM and CDR2 ANQGSEA. The CDR3 DNA reads TGCAGCGTTGAACTCGCCAGGTACCAAGAGACCCAGTACTTC. Its translation: CSVELARYQETQYF.

This clonotype occurred a few times. J is TRBJ2-7 and V is TRBV20-1; possible D gene TRBD1, 5 bases. Germline values: CDR1 DFQATT, CDR2 SNEGSKA (reference sequence). The CDR3 sequence is 14 residues long. V was trimmed by 5 bases and J by 1 base, leaving 15 bases between them. DNA for the CDR3: TGCAGTGCTTCGACAGAGTCCCGTTCCTACGAGCAGTACTTC. It yields the protein CSASTESRSYEQYF.

The V call is TRBV11-3, the J call TRBJ1-1; D call uncertain. This CDR3 is 14 amino acids long. The germline CDR1 and CDR2 sequences are SGHNT and YENEEA. V was trimmed by 0 bases and J by 2 bases, leaving 7 bases between them. CDR3 loop: CASSLEPDNTEAFF. The DNA for the CDR3 is TGTGCCAGCAGCTTAGAGCCGGACAACACTGAAGCTTTCTTT. The entire variable domain, with the rest obtained from reference TRBV11-3 and TRBJ1-1, is as follows: EAGVVQSPRYKIIEKKQPVAFWCNPISGHNTLYWYLQNLGQGPELLIRYENEEAVDDSQLPKDRFSAERLKGVDSTLKIQPAELGDSAVYLCASSLEPDNTEAFFGQGTRLTVV.

CDR3: CASSLSGLAFNTQYF. The DNA of the CDR3 is TGTGCCAGCAGCCTATCGGGACTAGCTTTCAATACGCAGTATTTT. The chain combines TRBV6-1 with TRBJ2-3; 9 bases fit TRBD2. Germline lookup yields CDR1 MNHNS and CDR2 SASEGT. The CDR3 consists of 15 residues. The J segment lost 7 bases and the V segment lost 6 bases, leaving 11 bases of the junction unmatched.

The chain links TRBV18 to TRBJ1-1; no reliable D call. V lost 3 bases and J 10 bases, leaving 9 bases between the germline ends. There are 11 residues in the CDR3. Germline V gene lookup returns CDR1 KGHSH and CDR2 LQKENI. This CDR3 reads CASSPSNGAFF. CDR3 DNA: TGTGCCAGCTCACCGTCTAACGGAGCTTTCTTT.